Listed below are T cell receptor beta chains from one sample, sequenced in a study of cytomegalovirus exposure and HLA in healthy donors. Clones were read by immunoSEQ multiplex PCR, and TCRdb kept only the in-frame ones, dropping some. Of about 160,000 clones in the sample, 70% to 80% were seen once. The sequencing sample was made of PBMCs. Receptors were obtained from a woman between 45 and 65 years old in good health and CMV-seronegative. The CDR3 runs from the conserved cysteine through the conserved F or W. D genes are given only for firm matches. The size entry is marked missing in some rows and otherwise reads once, few, many or a size class.

v_call: TRBV5-1
d_call: TRBD1
j_call: TRBJ2-5
clone_size: .
cdr3_length: 14
cdr3_nt: TGCGCCAGCAGCTCAACAGGGGGCGCTGAGACCCAGTACTTC
cdr3_aa: CASSSTGGAETQYF

v_call: TRBV11-2
d_call: TRBD2
j_call: TRBJ2-5
clone_size: .
cdr3_length: 16
cdr3_nt: TGTGCCAGCAGCTTAGATATCCTCGGCGGGGGGGAGACCCAGTACTTC
cdr3_aa: CASSLDILGGGETQYF

v_call: TRBV2
d_call: TRBD1
j_call: TRBJ2-1
clone_size: .
cdr3_length: 11
cdr3_nt: TGTGCCAGCAGGCCGGACAGGAAGCAGTTCTTC
cdr3_aa: CASRPDRKQFF

v_call: TRBV6-4
d_call: .
j_call: TRBJ2-7
clone_size: .
cdr3_length: 14
cdr3_nt: TGTGCCAGCAGTGACAGAGGTTACCATATCGAGCAGTACTTC
cdr3_aa: CASSDRGYHIEQYF

v_call: TRBV11-3
d_call: .
j_call: TRBJ2-5
clone_size: .
cdr3_length: 16
cdr3_nt: TGTGCCAGCAGCTTGGGAGGCGGGCCTGGACTAGAGACCCAGTACTTC
cdr3_aa: CASSLGGGPGLETQYF

v_call: TRBV9
d_call: .
j_call: TRBJ2-5
clone_size: .
cdr3_length: 16
cdr3_nt: TGTGCCAGCAGCGTAGGGATAGCGGACCTACAAGAGACCCAGTACTTC
cdr3_aa: CASSVGIADLQETQYF

v_call: TRBV7-9
d_call: .
j_call: TRBJ2-1
clone_size: .
cdr3_length: 15
cdr3_nt: TGTGCCAGCAGCTTAGAGCAGGGTACCTACAATGAGCAGTTCTTC
cdr3_aa: CASSLEQGTYNEQFF

v_call: TRBV18
d_call: TRBD1
j_call: TRBJ1-2
clone_size: .
cdr3_length: 15
cdr3_nt: TGTGCCAGCTCACCTACAGGACAGGGGGACTATGGCTACACCTTC
cdr3_aa: CASSPTGQGDYGYTF

v_call: TRBV7-2
d_call: .
j_call: TRBJ2-1
clone_size: .
cdr3_length: 13
cdr3_nt: .
cdr3_aa: CASSLGVGGGALF

v_call: TRBV5-1
d_call: TRBD1
j_call: TRBJ2-1
clone_size: once
cdr3_length: 16
cdr3_nt: TGCGCCAGCAGCCCGACCAGACAGGGGGCGTACAATGAGCAGTTCTTC
cdr3_aa: CASSPTRQGAYNEQFF

v_call: TRBV9
d_call: TRBD2
j_call: TRBJ2-1
clone_size: .
cdr3_length: 15
cdr3_nt: TGTGCCGGCAGCCCCAGCGGGGGGCCGTACAATGAGCAGTTCTTC
cdr3_aa: CAGSPSGGPYNEQFF

v_call: TRBV2
d_call: .
j_call: TRBJ1-2
clone_size: once
cdr3_length: 14
cdr3_nt: TGTGCCAGCAGTGAAAACCCCAGGGGCGATGGCTACACCTTC
cdr3_aa: CASSENPRGDGYTF

v_call: TRBV5-1
d_call: .
j_call: TRBJ2-3
clone_size: many
cdr3_length: 15
cdr3_nt: TGCGCCAGCAGCTTCATCGCAGGGTCCACAGATACGCAGTATTTT
cdr3_aa: CASSFIAGSTDTQYF

v_call: TRBV28
d_call: TRBD1
j_call: TRBJ1-5
clone_size: .
cdr3_length: 14
cdr3_nt: TGTGCCAGCCACACGGAGGGGGCAAGGCAGCCCCAGCATTTT
cdr3_aa: CASHTEGARQPQHF

v_call: TRBV11-2
d_call: .
j_call: TRBJ1-1
clone_size: .
cdr3_length: 15
cdr3_nt: TGTGCCAGCAGCTTATATGTCGGGGGGAACACTGAAGCTTTCTTT
cdr3_aa: CASSLYVGGNTEAFF

v_call: TRBV5-4
d_call: .
j_call: TRBJ2-5
clone_size: .
cdr3_length: 13
cdr3_nt: TGTGCCAGCAGCTTTGGGCCTGTGGAGACCCAGTACTTC
cdr3_aa: CASSFGPVETQYF

v_call: TRBV11-3
d_call: TRBD1
j_call: TRBJ2-5
clone_size: .
cdr3_length: 15
cdr3_nt: TGTGCCAGCAGCTTAGATGGGACAGATGAAGAGACCCAGTACTTC
cdr3_aa: CASSLDGTDEETQYF

v_call: TRBV28
d_call: .
j_call: TRBJ2-3
clone_size: .
cdr3_length: 14
cdr3_nt: TGTGCCAGCAGTTCGTCTCGACGAGGAGATACGCAGTATTTT
cdr3_aa: CASSSSRRGDTQYF

v_call: TRBV6-5
d_call: .
j_call: TRBJ1-2
clone_size: .
cdr3_length: 11
cdr3_nt: TGTGCCAGCAGTTATGGCATTGGCTACACCTTC
cdr3_aa: CASSYGIGYTF

v_call: TRBV7-2
d_call: TRBD2
j_call: TRBJ2-7
clone_size: .
cdr3_length: 14
cdr3_nt: TGTGCCAGCAGCTGGGGGGGGAGCCCCTACGAGCAGTACTTC
cdr3_aa: CASSWGGSPYEQYF

v_call: TRBV19
d_call: .
j_call: TRBJ1-1
clone_size: .
cdr3_length: 13
cdr3_nt: TGTGCCAGTAATTCTCAGATGAACACTGAAGCTTTCTTT
cdr3_aa: CASNSQMNTEAFF

v_call: TRBV25-1
d_call: TRBD2
j_call: TRBJ2-3
clone_size: .
cdr3_length: 16
cdr3_nt: TGTGCCGTACTGGTGACTTCCGGGCGGGAGGCAGATACGCAGTATTTT
cdr3_aa: CAVLVTSGREADTQYF

v_call: TRBV5-1
d_call: .
j_call: TRBJ2-6
clone_size: few
cdr3_length: 15
cdr3_nt: TGCGCCAGCGGTCCCAGGGGCACCGGGGCCAACGTCCTGACTTTC
cdr3_aa: CASGPRGTGANVLTF

v_call: TRBV25-1
d_call: TRBD1
j_call: TRBJ2-1
clone_size: few
cdr3_length: 17
cdr3_nt: TGTGCCAGCAGTGACATCGGACAGGGAAGGTCCTACAATGAGCAGTTCTTC
cdr3_aa: CASSDIGQGRSYNEQFF

v_call: TRBV9
d_call: .
j_call: TRBJ2-2
clone_size: .
cdr3_length: 14
cdr3_nt: TGTGCCAGCAGCCTCGACAGGTACACCGGGGAGCTGTTTTTT
cdr3_aa: CASSLDRYTGELFF

v_call: TRBV11-2
d_call: TRBD2
j_call: TRBJ2-7
clone_size: .
cdr3_length: 18
cdr3_nt: TGTGCCAGCAGCTTAGGGACTAGCTGGAGTACCCCCGACTACGAGCAGTACTTC
cdr3_aa: CASSLGTSWSTPDYEQYF

v_call: TRBV30
d_call: .
j_call: TRBJ2-1
clone_size: .
cdr3_length: 16
cdr3_nt: TGTGCCTGGAGGGCGGTGAGAGCTAGCTCCTACAATGAGCAGTTCTTC
cdr3_aa: CAWRAVRASSYNEQFF

v_call: TRBV4-3
d_call: .
j_call: TRBJ1-2
clone_size: .
cdr3_length: 14
cdr3_nt: TGCGCCAGCAGCCAGGCTCTCAGGCTCGAAGGCTACACCTTC
cdr3_aa: CASSQALRLEGYTF

v_call: TRBV4-1
d_call: TRBD1
j_call: TRBJ2-3
clone_size: once
cdr3_length: 19
cdr3_nt: TGCGCCAGCAGCCAAGACACTCTACGCCCGGGACAGGGAACAGATACGCAGTATTTT
cdr3_aa: CASSQDTLRPGQGTDTQYF

v_call: TRBV6-1
d_call: .
j_call: TRBJ1-1
clone_size: .
cdr3_length: 15
cdr3_nt: TGTGCCAGCAGTGGGGGGCGGACAGTGAACACTGAAGCTTTCTTT
cdr3_aa: CASSGGRTVNTEAFF

v_call: TRBV4-1
d_call: .
j_call: TRBJ2-7
clone_size: .
cdr3_length: 13
cdr3_nt: TGCGCCAGCAGCCACGGGAGTTCCTACGAGCAGTACTTC
cdr3_aa: CASSHGSSYEQYF

v_call: TRBV9
d_call: TRBD1
j_call: TRBJ2-1
clone_size: .
cdr3_length: 16
cdr3_nt: TGTGCCAGCAGCACGACCGGGACAGCTCAGTACAATGAGCAGTTCTTC
cdr3_aa: CASSTTGTAQYNEQFF

v_call: TRBV4-2
d_call: TRBD2
j_call: TRBJ2-1
clone_size: .
cdr3_length: 16
cdr3_nt: TGTGCCAGCAGCCTTGTGGCGGCGGGGGGGTTTAGGGAGCAGTTCTTC
cdr3_aa: CASSLVAAGGFREQFF

v_call: TRBV5-4
d_call: TRBD1
j_call: TRBJ1-1
clone_size: .
cdr3_length: 12
cdr3_nt: TGTGCCAGCACCCGACAGGGGGCTAGCGCTTTCTTT
cdr3_aa: CASTRQGASAFF

v_call: TRBV18
d_call: TRBD2
j_call: TRBJ2-7
clone_size: few
cdr3_length: 15
cdr3_nt: TGTGCCAGCACCCGAGCGGCGGGGGATGCCTACGAGCAGTACTTC
cdr3_aa: CASTRAAGDAYEQYF

v_call: TRBV6-6
d_call: .
j_call: TRBJ2-7
clone_size: once
cdr3_length: 13
cdr3_nt: TGTGCCAGCAGTCTGGTAGCTAGCTACGAGCAGTACTTC
cdr3_aa: CASSLVASYEQYF

v_call: TRBV27
d_call: .
j_call: TRBJ1-2
clone_size: once
cdr3_length: 12
cdr3_nt: TGTGCCAGCAGGTACGGGGTAGGTGGCTACACCTTC
cdr3_aa: CASRYGVGGYTF

v_call: TRBV7-8
d_call: TRBD1
j_call: TRBJ1-4
clone_size: .
cdr3_length: 15
cdr3_nt: TGTGCCAGCAGCCAGAGGACAGGGGATCCTGAAAAACTGTTTTTT
cdr3_aa: CASSQRTGDPEKLFF

v_call: TRBV5-1
d_call: .
j_call: TRBJ2-1
clone_size: .
cdr3_length: 15
cdr3_nt: TGCGCCAGCAGCTTGGAACAACGCTCCTACAATGAGCAGTTCTTC
cdr3_aa: CASSLEQRSYNEQFF

v_call: TRBV28
d_call: TRBD2
j_call: TRBJ2-1
clone_size: .
cdr3_length: 17
cdr3_nt: TGTGCCAGCACCCACACCCGACTAGCGCAAGCCTACAATGAGCAGTTCTTC
cdr3_aa: CASTHTRLAQAYNEQFF

v_call: TRBV21-1
d_call: .
j_call: TRBJ2-1
clone_size: .
cdr3_length: 17
cdr3_nt: TGTGCCAGCAGCAAAGTAGCCCGGACAGAAACATGGTATGAGCAGTTCTTC
cdr3_aa: CASSKVARTETWYEQFF

v_call: TRBV2
d_call: TRBD1
j_call: TRBJ1-4
clone_size: few
cdr3_length: 14
cdr3_nt: TGTGCCAGCAATGTACAGGGGGGGGATGAAAAACTGTTTTTT
cdr3_aa: CASNVQGGDEKLFF

v_call: TRBV28
d_call: .
j_call: TRBJ1-1
clone_size: .
cdr3_length: 14
cdr3_nt: TGTGCCAGCAGCTCAGGGATTTGGAACACTGAAGCTTTCTTT
cdr3_aa: CASSSGIWNTEAFF

v_call: TRBV18
d_call: .
j_call: TRBJ1-6
clone_size: .
cdr3_length: 15
cdr3_nt: TGTGCCAGCTCACCATTGGAGGGGAGCAATTCACCCCTCCACTTT
cdr3_aa: CASSPLEGSNSPLHF

v_call: TRBV5-6
d_call: TRBD2
j_call: TRBJ2-3
clone_size: .
cdr3_length: 14
cdr3_nt: TGTGCCAGCAGAATGGGGACTAGGACAGATACGCAGTATTTT
cdr3_aa: CASRMGTRTDTQYF

v_call: TRBV18
d_call: .
j_call: TRBJ2-1
clone_size: .
cdr3_length: 14
cdr3_nt: TGTGCCAGCTCACTCCCGGGAGAGGGACGTGAGCAGTTCTTC
cdr3_aa: CASSLPGEGREQFF